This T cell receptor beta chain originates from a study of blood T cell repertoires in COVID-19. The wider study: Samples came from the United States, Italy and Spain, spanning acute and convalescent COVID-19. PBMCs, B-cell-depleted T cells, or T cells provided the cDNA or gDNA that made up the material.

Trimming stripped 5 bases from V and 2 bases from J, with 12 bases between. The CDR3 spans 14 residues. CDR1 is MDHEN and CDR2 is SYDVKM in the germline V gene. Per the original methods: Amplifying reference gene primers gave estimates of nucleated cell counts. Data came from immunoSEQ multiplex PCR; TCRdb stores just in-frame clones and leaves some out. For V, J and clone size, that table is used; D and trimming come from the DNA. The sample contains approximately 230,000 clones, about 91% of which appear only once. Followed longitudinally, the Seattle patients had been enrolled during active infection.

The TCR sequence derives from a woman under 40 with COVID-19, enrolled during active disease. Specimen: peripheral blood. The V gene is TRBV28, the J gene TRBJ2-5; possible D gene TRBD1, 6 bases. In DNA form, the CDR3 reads TGTGCCAGCAGTAGACGAGACAGGCAAGAGACCCAGTACTTC. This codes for CASSRRDRQETQYF. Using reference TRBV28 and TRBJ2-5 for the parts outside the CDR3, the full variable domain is DVKVTQSSRYLVKRTGEKVFLECVQDMDHENMFWYRQDPGLGLRLIYFSYDVKMKEKGDIPEGYSVSREKKERFSLILESASTNQTSMYLCASSRRDRQETQYFGPGTRLLVL.